This T cell receptor beta chain is from a study of blood T cell repertoires in COVID-19 (TCRdb year 2020). For the study in its entirety: Samples from collaborators originated in the United States, Italy and Spain and spanned both the acute and convalescent phases of COVID-19. The material from the prospective study consisted of cDNA or gDNA derived from T cells, B-cell-depleted T cells, or PBMCs. The dataset comprised deeply sampled blood TCRbeta repertoires from subjects exposed to, actively infected with, or recovered from COVID-19. The repertoires were made available in a free public database intended to serve as a resource for research on the immune response to SARS-CoV-2. Samples were obtained from the ongoing ImmuneRACE study (first 160 participants) and from 1,000 to 1,500 subjects provided by 6 global collaborators. A de-identified subject ID, COVID-19 status, age in years and sex were almost always included in the sample metadata. Where available, HLA class I and class II types were taken from metadata supplied by the sample provider and were not determined by assay-based typing.

The CDR3 has 13 amino acids, counting the end cysteine and phenylalanine. The retained sequence is limited to the CDR3, 39 bases, with the frame set at the first base. Taken from the germline V gene (reference sequence), the CDR1 and CDR2 loops are SSHAT and FNYEAQ. Collaborating institutions collected whole blood in K2EDTA tubes following their own protocols. Collaborator samples were shipped for TCRbeta analysis as frozen whole blood, isolated PBMCs, or DNA extracted from either sample type. Details on this clone: Its antigen remains unidentified. The junction differs from germline at one of its ends, possibly a read error.

Results the study describes overall, beyond this receptor: Clinical and demographic metadata were provided uncurated, with the amount varying by source and participant.

The immunoSEQ Assay, a bias-controlled multiplex PCR, was used to amplify TCRbeta CDR3 regions from genomic DNA. Under the source paper's analysis protocol: The number of nucleated cells in each sample was estimated by amplification of reference gene primers within the assay. Sequence reads were collapsed and filtered to measure the absolute abundance of every unique TCRbeta CDR3 rearrangement. For each sample, productive Simpson clonality was calculated as the square root of Simpson's diversity index across productive rearrangements. What TCRdb holds here is the immuneACCESS table cut down to in-frame rearrangements. Part of the clones is not present; checked against another copy, under half of the missing clones reflect an unresolved V gene, and the others are unexplained. The DNA gave D and trimming, while V, J and clone size come from that table. The table for this sample lists some 150,000 clones; around 83% of them were counted only once. Of the sample, about 7% falls within the top ten clones.

Sequenced sample: peripheral blood. The V gene is TRBV7-7 and the J gene is TRBJ2-5; there is no confident call for the D gene. The sequence was collected from a woman older than 75 in a cohort sampled during active or convalescent COVID-19. The nucleotides read TGTGCTAGCAGCTTGTCAGACCAAGAGACCCAGTACTTC. This gives the protein CASSLSDQETQYF.